This T cell receptor (beta chain) was recorded in a study of T-cell memory formation after mild COVID-19. Study in general: Most TCR clusters belonged to a single donor. Study conclusions and caveats: Researchers could not confirm that second-wave clones peaking on day 37 targeted SARS-CoV-2.

On this clonotype: Its antigen is not identified.

The CDR3 loop spans 15 amino acids. TCRdb called the 5' RACE reads again in MiXCR, with one record for every CDR3 protein. Of roughly 370,000 distinct CDR3 sequences listed, about 15% are singletons. The receptor was isolated from a man aged 18 to 29 who had mild COVID-19 (a few samples of this study predate the infection). Cell type and time point are not known. The gene calls are TRBV21-1 and TRBJ1-1; TRBD1, as called in the table, went unchecked against the DNA. TRBV21-1 is listed as a pseudogene. Sequencing was carried out using PBMCs or a T cell subset sorted from them (not recorded which). As DNA, the CDR3 is TGTGCCAGCAGCTTGGGCAGGGGAAAGAACACTGAAGCTTTCTTT. The encoded protein is CASSLGRGKNTEAFF.